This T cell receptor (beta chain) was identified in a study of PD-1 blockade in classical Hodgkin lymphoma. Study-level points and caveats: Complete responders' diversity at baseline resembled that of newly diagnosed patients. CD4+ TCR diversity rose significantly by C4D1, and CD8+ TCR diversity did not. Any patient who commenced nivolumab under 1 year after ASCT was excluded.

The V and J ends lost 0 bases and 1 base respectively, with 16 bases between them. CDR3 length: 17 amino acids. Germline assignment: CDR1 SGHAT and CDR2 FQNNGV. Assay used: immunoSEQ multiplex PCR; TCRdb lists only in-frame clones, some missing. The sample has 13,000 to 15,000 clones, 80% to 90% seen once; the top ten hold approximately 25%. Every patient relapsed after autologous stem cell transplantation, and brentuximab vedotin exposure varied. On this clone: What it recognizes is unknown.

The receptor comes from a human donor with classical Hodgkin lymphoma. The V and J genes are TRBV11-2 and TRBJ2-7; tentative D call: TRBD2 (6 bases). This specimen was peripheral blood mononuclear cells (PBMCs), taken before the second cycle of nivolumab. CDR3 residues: CASSLDGRGGGSYEQYF. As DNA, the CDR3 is TGTGCCAGCAGCTTAGATGGAAGGGGAGGAGGATCCTACGAGCAGTACTTC.